This TCR beta chain was obtained from a study of T cells in Graves' hyperthyroidism and ophthalmopathy. TCR beta CDR3 regions were amplified from RNA. Researchers ran a first-round RT-PCR on the TCR CDR3 using the HTBI primer set. TCRdb re-derived calls from the multiplex PCR reads in MiXCR, one entry per CDR3 protein. The sample records a few hundred thousand distinct CDR3 sequences, roughly 14% being singletons. Graves' hyperthyroidism without ophthalmopathy progression within 18 months was termed stable. Trimming shortened V by 3 bases and J by 3 bases, and 12 bases separated the two germline ends. The CDR3 totals 14 residues. Looked up from germline, CDR1 is LNHDA and CDR2 is SQIVND (reference sequence).

The chain links TRBV19 to TRBJ2-7; D may match TRBD1 or TRBD2 (5 bases each). This TCR was sampled from a woman between 18 and 30 years old with Graves' hyperthyroidism. Sequencing was carried out using blood. The CDR3 sequence: CASSMGTADYEQYF. CDR3 sequence (DNA): TGTGCCAGTAGTATGGGGACCGCTGACTACGAGCAGTACTTC.